Below, 30 T cell receptor beta chains from the same sample are listed, as sequenced in a study of vaccination effects on CD4 cells after COVID-19. Their cognate antigens are unknown. Assay: immunoSEQ multiplex PCR; the TCRdb copy retains only in-frame clones and omits some. The profile covers 20,000 to 25,000 clones, with about 81% appearing a single time and 35% to 40% taken by the ten largest. Antigen-specific CD4+ T cells were expanded with viral peptide pools in the ViraFEST assay before sequencing. Cells that had been cultured for 10 days were the source of isolated CD4+ T cells. A PCR test confirmed that the person had SARS-CoV-2 infection between March and December 2020. The sample in question was CD4+ T cells from PBMCs cultured with a peptide pool, obtained before COVID-19 vaccination. The receptors were gathered from a human donor who had a prior SARS-CoV-2 infection.

The chain links TRBV21-1 to TRBJ2-7. TRBV21-1 is deemed a pseudogene. The CDR3 extends over 14 amino acids. The CDR3 DNA sequence: TGTGCCGGAGGGAGGGGGCCTCGAGCCTACGAGCAGTACTTC. Amino acids: CAGGRGPRAYEQYF.

The CDR3 nucleotides are TGTGCCAGCAGTAGACTGGACAGGCGGGTTGAGGCAGATACGCAGTATTTT. Protein sequence: CASSRLDRRVEADTQYF. V gene TRBV25-1 combines with J gene TRBJ2-3, with 7 positions matching TRBD1. The V segment lost 5 bases and the J segment 4 bases; nucleotides outside the gene matches: 15. The CDR3 consists of 17 residues. Germline values: CDR1 MGHDK, CDR2 SYGVNS.

V and J are TRBV7-2 and TRBJ1-6; unclear D gene. CDR3 length equals 13 residues. V was cut by 5 bases and J by 6 bases, with 8 bases left in between. The V gene's germline CDR1 is SGHTA and CDR2 FQGNSA. Here the CDR3 DNA reads TGTGCCAGCAGCCGGGAGATTAATTCACCCCTCCACTTT. As protein: CASSREINSPLHF.

This sequence joins TRBV6-5 and TRBJ2-5; no clear D. This CDR3 is 13 amino acids long. Germline V lookup: CDR1 MNHEY, CDR2 SVGAGI. Trimming took 2 bases from V and 5 from J, leaving 9 bases between them. The CDR3: CASSYPPRETQYF. The CDR3 region has the DNA TGTGCCAGCAGTTACCCCCCGAGGGAGACCCAGTACTTC.

This clone was observed a few times. The V call is TRBV18, the J call TRBJ2-2, with a tentative D call TRBD1 (6 bases). Trimming took 1 base from V and 2 from J, leaving 14 bases between them. Per the germline V gene, CDR1 is KGHSH and CDR2 is LQKENI. CDR3 length: 17 residues. This CDR3 reads CASSPLSGTPNTGELFF. The CDR3 coding sequence is TGTGCCAGCTCACCACTTTCCGGGACACCTAACACCGGGGAGCTGTTTTTT. The full variable domain, completed using reference TRBV18 and TRBJ2-2, is NAGVMQNPRHLVRRRGQEARLRCSPMKGHSHVYWYRQLPEEGLKFMVYLQKENIIDESGMPKERFSAEFPKEGPSILRIQQVVRGDSAAYFCASSPLSGTPNTGELFFGEGSRLTVL.

This clone has a handful of counts. The chain uses TRBV5-5 and TRBJ2-5; D unclear. The CDR3 sequence is 13 residues long. Trimming removed 2 bases at V and 4 bases at J, with 9 bases between. Germline V lookup: CDR1 SGHKS, CDR2 YYEKEE (reference sequence). CDR3 DNA sequence: TGTGCCAGCAGCTTCAGCCCCGGAGAGACCCAGTACTTC. Translated: CASSFSPGETQYF.

The rearrangement joins TRBV18 to TRBJ2-2, with 7 bases matching TRBD1. The CDR3 totals 17 residues. V lost 1 base to trimming and J lost 2 bases; unmatched junction nucleotides: 7. Germline values: CDR1 KGHSH, CDR2 LQKENI. CDR3 sequence reads: CASSPLKQGSNTGELFF. DNA of the CDR3: TGTGCCAGCTCACCACTCAAACAGGGGAGTAACACCGGGGAGCTGTTTTTT.

V usage is TRBV7-9 and J usage is TRBJ2-7; the D gene is possibly TRBD2 (5 bases). Germline CDR1 and CDR2: SEHNR and FQNEAQ (reference sequence). Trimming cost V 2 bases and J 0 bases, with 14 bases left between them. This CDR3 region has 16 residues. In nucleotides, the CDR3 is TGTGCCAGCAGCTTATTCCGGGATGGTAGCTCCTACGAGCAGTACTTC. This codes for CASSLFRDGSSYEQYF.

The genes are TRBV25-1 and TRBJ2-1; weak D call: TRBD2 (5 bases). The CDR3 is made up of 16 amino acids. The germline V gene encodes CDR1 MGHDK and CDR2 SYGVNS. V was trimmed by 2 bases and J by 7 bases, leaving 18 bases between them. The CDR3 sequence: CASSESGRKIGNEQFF. In nucleotides, the CDR3 is TGTGCCAGCAGTGAAAGCGGAAGAAAAATAGGGAATGAGCAGTTCTTC.

The J gene is TRBJ1-2, the V gene TRBV6-6, with 10 bases matching TRBD1. This CDR3 comprises 15 residues. CDR1 is MNHNY, CDR2 SVGAGI, per germline (reference sequence). The V gene end was trimmed by 8 bases and the J gene end by 3 bases; junction bases not matched to a gene: 9. The CDR3: CASGNDRGRHYGYTF. DNA of the CDR3: TGTGCCAGCGGAAACGACAGGGGGCGACACTATGGCTACACCTTC.

This sequence joins TRBV6-2 or TRBV6-3 and TRBJ2-5, with 7 bases that match TRBD2. The CDR3 spans 17 residues. The junction had 7 bases not matched to a gene; V was cut back by 0 bases and J by 0 bases. Per germline, CDR1 MNHEY and CDR2 SVGEGT. Written as DNA, the CDR3 is TGTGCCAGCAGTTACTCATGGGCGGGAGAATACCAAGAGACCCAGTACTTC. This gives the protein CASSYSWAGEYQETQYF.

The V gene is TRBV5-4, the J gene TRBJ1-1; no reliable D call. Germline lookup yields CDR1 SGHNT and CDR2 YYREEE (reference sequence). The CDR3 extends over 15 amino acids. The germline V and J ends were trimmed by 0 bases and 4 bases, with 13 bases remaining between them. The CDR3 nucleotides are TGTGCCAGCAGCTTGGTAGGTAGACCAAGCACTGAAGCTTTCTTT. This gives the protein CASSLVGRPSTEAFF.

V and J are TRBV18 and TRBJ2-7; 12 bases match TRBD1. The CDR3 is made up of 14 amino acids. Germline V gene lookup returns CDR1 KGHSH and CDR2 LQKENI. J was trimmed by 6 bases and V by 3 bases; bases with no gene match: 3. CDR3 sequence: CASSPGQGAREQYF. The CDR3 bases are TGTGCCAGCTCACCGGGACAGGGGGCGCGCGAGCAGTACTTC.

The chain joins TRBV10-2 to TRBJ2-7; maybe TRBD1 (6 bases). The germline V and J ends were trimmed by 6 bases and 0 bases, with 9 bases remaining between them. Germline assignment: CDR1 WSHSY and CDR2 SAAADI. This CDR3 comprises 13 residues. The CDR3 bases are TGCGCCAGCAGGCCGACAGGCTCCTACGAGCAGTACTTC. Residues: CASRPTGSYEQYF.

The chain links TRBV19 to TRBJ1-5, with 12 bases fitting TRBD1. The germline CDR1 and CDR2 sequences are LNHDA and SQIVND (reference sequence). The CDR3 is 16 amino acids. J was trimmed by 2 bases and V by 9 bases; bases with no gene match: 8. In DNA form, the CDR3 reads TGTGCCAGCCATGGGACAGGGGGCTGGGGCAATCAGCCCCAGCATTTT. Its protein is CASHGTGGWGNQPQHF.

The gene calls are TRBV9 and TRBJ1-1, with a possible D match to TRBD1 (5 bases). The V gene lost 6 bases and the J gene lost 2 bases, with 14 bases spanning the gap. From germline, CDR1 is SGDLS and CDR2 YYNGEE. CDR3 length equals 14 residues. The CDR3 nucleotides read TGTGCCAGCACAGTAACACAGGCCAACACTGAAGCTTTCTTT. It encodes CASTVTQANTEAFF.

The rearrangement joins TRBV7-2 to TRBJ1-3; D gene uncertain. Germline V CDR1 and CDR2: SGHTA, FQGNSA. The CDR3 runs to 14 residues. V was clipped by 2 bases and J by 0 bases, with 5 bases between them. CDR3 amino acids: CASSLRISGNTIYF. The CDR3 DNA reads as TGTGCCAGCAGCTTAAGGATCTCTGGAAACACCATATATTTT.

The gene calls are TRBV11-3 and TRBJ2-1; a possible D gene is TRBD1 (5 bases). Between the trimmed V and J ends, which lost 1 base and 8 bases, there was a span of 18 bases. Germline CDR1 and CDR2: SGHNT and YENEEA. The CDR3 sequence is 16 residues long. The CDR3 sequence: CASSLGVGSKGDEQFF. CDR3 DNA: TGTGCCAGCAGCTTAGGGGTGGGCTCTAAAGGGGATGAGCAGTTCTTC.

The chain is built from TRBV3-1 (or the pseudogene TRBV3-2) and TRBJ2-7; TRBD1 aligns across 8 bases. The CDR3 is 14 amino acids. Germline CDR1 reads LGHDT; CDR2 reads YNNKEL (reference sequence). After removal of 5 bases from V and 6 bases from J, the junction contained 9 bases not matched to a gene. Written as DNA, the CDR3 is TGTGCCAGCAGCGCGGACAGGGTACTGGGCGAGCAGTACTTC. Translated, it gives CASSADRVLGEQYF.

Here the CDR3 reads CASRRGGGETQYF. The CDR3 region has the DNA TGTGCCAGCAGACGAGGGGGTGGAGAGACCCAGTACTTC. This rearrangement joins TRBV2 to TRBJ2-5, with TRBD1 as a possible D gene (6 bases). The CDR3 contains 13 residues. The V end lost 6 bases, the J end lost 4 bases, and 12 bases lay between the germline ends. Germline V gene lookup returns CDR1 SNHLY and CDR2 FYNNEI.

The J gene is TRBJ1-5, the V gene TRBV6-5; D might be TRBD1 (6 bases). Trimming took 7 bases from V and 6 from J, leaving 16 bases between them. This CDR3 has 14 amino acids. Germline V gene lookup returns CDR1 MNHEY and CDR2 SVGAGI. The CDR3 region has the DNA TGTGCCAGCACTGCCGACAGGTTCCTTCAGCCCCAGCATTTT. Its protein is CASTADRFLQPQHF.

This chain uses TRBV3-1 (or the pseudogene TRBV3-2) with TRBJ2-2; the match to TRBD2 covers 9 bases. Germline CDR1 is LGHDT and CDR2 is YNNKEL (reference sequence). This CDR3 contains 17 residues. With V trimmed by 4 bases and J by 0 bases, 6 bases remained unmatched. CDR3 nucleotides: TGTGCCAGCAGCCGATGGAGCGGGGGGTCGAACACCGGGGAGCTGTTTTTT. It yields the protein CASSRWSGGSNTGELFF.

The chain is built from TRBV18 and TRBJ2-6, with no clear D. The CDR3 has 15 amino acids. The germline V gene encodes CDR1 KGHSH and CDR2 LQKENI. Trimming shortened V by 3 bases and J by 2 bases, and 8 bases separated the two germline ends. For the CDR3, the DNA is TGTGCCAGCTCACCCAGAAATGCTGGGGCCAACGTCCTGACTTTC. Protein: CASSPRNAGANVLTF.

The CDR3 DNA reads as TGCGCCAGCAGCCAAGATCGAACCCCCCGGGGGGGAAATGAAAAACTGTTTTTT. It is translated as CASSQDRTPRGGNEKLFF. V is TRBV4-1 and J is TRBJ1-4; D might be TRBD1 (5 bases). CDR1 and CDR2 (germline): MGHRA, YSYEKL. CDR3 length: 18 amino acids. The V end lost 0 bases, the J end lost 5 bases, and 19 bases lay between the germline ends.

This chain uses TRBV5-1 with TRBJ2-7; 12 positions agree with TRBD2. The CDR3 totals 15 residues. In germline, CDR1 is SGHRS, CDR2 YFSETQ. Germline trimming cut 1 base from V and 7 bases from J; bases unmatched to any gene: 6. CDR3 protein: CASSLSSGRAGEQYF. In DNA, the CDR3 is TGCGCCAGCAGCTTGTCTAGCGGGAGGGCCGGGGAGCAGTACTTC.

V and J are TRBV28 and TRBJ2-7, with 10 bases lining up with TRBD2. Germline CDR1 and CDR2: MDHEN and SYDVKM. Trimming removed 7 bases from V and 5 bases from J; junction bases left unmatched: 11. CDR3 length: 15 residues. The CDR3 nucleotides are TGTGCCAGCACCCCTCTTTGGCTAGCGGGAGACGAGCAGTACTTC. Translated: CASTPLWLAGDEQYF. Variable domain in full (rest from reference TRBV28 and TRBJ2-7): DVKVTQSSRYLVKRTGEKVFLECVQDMDHENMFWYRQDPGLGLRLIYFSYDVKMKEKGDIPEGYSVSREKKERFSLILESASTNQTSMYLCASTPLWLAGDEQYFGPGTRLTVT.

The rearrangement joins TRBV12-3 or TRBV12-4 to TRBJ2-7, with a weak D call TRBD1 (6 bases). The V and J ends lost 6 bases and 0 bases respectively, with 9 bases between them. CDR3 length: 13 residues. CDR3 amino acids: CASRPDSSYEQYF. The CDR3 DNA sequence: TGTGCCAGCAGACCGGACAGCTCCTACGAGCAGTACTTC.

The chain employs TRBV27 and TRBJ2-2; 16 nucleotides agree with TRBD2. The CDR3 sequence is 18 residues long. Germline assignment: CDR1 MNHEY and CDR2 SMNVEV (reference sequence). J lost 4 bases, V lost 5 bases, and 7 bases had no gene match. The CDR3 sequence: CASSPGLAGGPVTGELFF. As DNA, the CDR3 is TGTGCCAGCAGTCCGGGACTAGCGGGAGGGCCGGTCACCGGGGAGCTGTTTTTT.

The chain employs TRBV13 and TRBJ1-1; no clear D. V was shortened by 1 base and J by 3 bases, with 18 bases between the two germline ends. The CDR3 is made up of 17 amino acids. CDR1 is PRHDT, CDR2 FYEKMQ, per germline (reference sequence). The CDR3 sequence: CASSLVSWRADDTEAFF. DNA for the CDR3: TGTGCCAGCAGCTTAGTATCCTGGAGGGCCGATGACACTGAAGCTTTCTTT.

V and J are TRBV30 and TRBJ1-5; no clear D gene. Per germline, CDR1 GTSNPN and CDR2 SVGIG (reference sequence). CDR3 length: 13 amino acids. The V end lost 1 base, the J end lost 4 bases, and 8 bases lay between the germline ends. This CDR3 reads CAWSGDSNQPQHF. The CDR3 nucleotides read TGTGCCTGGAGTGGCGACTCTAATCAGCCCCAGCATTTT.